A single sample gave rise to the 11 T cell receptor beta chains below, sequenced in a study of blood T cell repertoires in COVID-19. Some clones are missing from TCRdb's copy, which holds only in-frame ones; the method was immunoSEQ multiplex PCR. The repertoire holds roughly 150,000 clones, 80% to 90% seen once, with roughly 15% in the top ten. Sequencing used peripheral blood. The receptors here all came from a woman between 40 and 55 years old with acute or convalescent COVID-19.

This clone was observed a single time. This sequence joins TRBV12-3 or TRBV12-4 and TRBJ1-4; no firm D call. The CDR3 has 11 residues. The germline V and J ends were trimmed by 6 bases and 14 bases, with 13 bases remaining between them. CDR3 sequence (DNA): TGTGCCAGCAGCACCGGGAATCGTCTGTTTTTT. Its translation is CASSTGNRLFF.

V usage is TRBV28 and J usage is TRBJ2-1; TRBD1 matches at 7 bases. CDR3 size: 16 residues. In germline, CDR1 is MDHEN, CDR2 SYDVKM. Trimming cost V 2 bases and J 1 base; bases outside gene matches: 5. The CDR3 DNA reads as TGTGCCAGCAGTTTAGAGGGGGCAACATCCTACAATGAGCAGTTCTTC. As protein: CASSLEGATSYNEQFF. Supplemented by reference TRBV28 and TRBJ2-1, the full variable domain reads DVKVTQSSRYLVKRTGEKVFLECVQDMDHENMFWYRQDPGLGLRLIYFSYDVKMKEKGDIPEGYSVSREKKERFSLILESASTNQTSMYLCASSLEGATSYNEQFFGPGTRLTVL.

This clone was recorded only once. The chain employs TRBV7-8 and TRBJ2-1, with TRBD2 identical over 11 bases. The germline gives CDR1 SGHVS, CDR2 FQNEAQ. V lost 1 base and J lost 8; bases outside the gene matches: 13. The length of the CDR3 is 18 residues. The CDR3 sequence is CASSLEDSTSGSVYEQFF. The CDR3 DNA reads TGTGCCAGCAGCTTAGAAGATTCTACTAGCGGGAGTGTGTATGAGCAGTTCTTC.

This clone was seen a single time. CDR3 residues: CASSSTRQAEQYF. In DNA form, the CDR3 reads TGTGCCAGCAGCTCCACCCGACAGGCCGAGCAGTACTTC. The V gene is TRBV28, the J gene TRBJ2-7; TRBD1 might be the D (6 bases). The CDR3 totals 13 residues. Germline V gene sequence: CDR1 MDHEN, CDR2 SYDVKM. Trimming took off 6 bases at V and 6 bases at J, with 15 bases between the two ends.

V gene TRBV6-5 combines with J gene TRBJ1-1; D is perhaps TRBD1 (6 bases). Trimming cost V 7 bases and J 9 bases, with 12 bases left between them. This CDR3 is built from 11 residues. The germline CDR1 and CDR2 sequences are MNHEY and SVGAGI. CDR3 region: CASTDSSKAFF. The CDR3 DNA follows: TGTGCCAGCACGGACAGCAGCAAAGCTTTCTTT.

The gene calls are TRBV5-1 and TRBJ1-2; TRBD1 matches at 8 bases. The CDR3 spans 14 residues. Looked up from germline, CDR1 is SGHRS and CDR2 is YFSETQ. Trimming took 4 bases from V and 5 from J; bases not matched to a gene: 7. The CDR3 is CASSIGQGGYGYTF. CDR3 sequence (DNA): TGCGCCAGCAGCATCGGACAGGGTGGATATGGCTACACCTTC.

This chain joins TRBV20-1 and TRBJ1-2, with D uncertain. The germline V gene encodes CDR1 DFQATT and CDR2 SNEGSKA (reference sequence). The CDR3 loop spans 11 amino acids. V lost 5 bases and J lost 4, with 8 bases in between. The CDR3 reads CSAEQIYGYTF. CDR3 bases: TGCAGTGCTGAACAGATCTATGGCTACACCTTC.

Note on this clone: Other DNA sequences in the same sample also yield this CDR3. This chain uses TRBV28 with TRBJ2-7; perhaps TRBD2 as D (5 bases). Germline CDR1 reads MDHEN; CDR2 reads SYDVKM. Trimming cost V 2 bases and J 0 bases, with 5 bases left between them. There are 13 residues in the CDR3. DNA of the CDR3: TGTGCCAGCAGTTTAGGGAGCTCCTACGAGCAGTACTTC. Amino acid sequence: CASSLGSSYEQYF.

CDR3 nucleotides: TGTGCCAGCAGCCTGACCTGGAAGGGGAGCAATCAGCCCCAGCATTTT. This translates into CASSLTWKGSNQPQHF. This chain links TRBV2 with TRBJ1-5; TRBD1 might be the D (5 bases). CDR3 length: 16 amino acids. Germline V gene data show CDR1 as SNHLY and CDR2 as FYNNEI. The V end was cut by 6 bases, the J end by 1 base, with 16 bases between.

CDR3 amino acids: CASSISGPRLASGIDTQYF. The CDR3 region has the DNA TGTGCCAGTAGTATCTCAGGGCCCAGACTAGCCTCAGGGATAGATACGCAGTATTTT. The chain uses TRBV19 and TRBJ2-3; 7 positions match TRBD2. CDR1 is LNHDA and CDR2 is SQIVND in the germline V gene (reference sequence). CDR3 length: 19 amino acids. V shed 3 bases, J shed 5 bases, and the junction held 20 bases outside the gene matches.

The CDR3 loop is CASSLGTGNYGYTF. The DNA for the CDR3 is TGTGCCAGCAGCTTAGGGACAGGGAACTATGGCTACACCTTC. The V and J genes are TRBV7-2 and TRBJ1-2, with 8 bases fitting TRBD1. This CDR3 is 14 amino acids long. J lost 2 bases, V lost 1 base, and 0 bases had no gene match. The germline V gene has CDR1 SGHTA and CDR2 FQGNSA.